One TCR beta chain is described in this entry. Its antigen is still unknown. This specimen comes from a study of cytotoxic CD8 clonotypes in ibrutinib-treated CLL. Study-level information: Response was recorded as partial in 24 patients and complete in 2; at median around 68 months, around 15 remained remitted and about twelve had progressed. Productive templates per sample averaged nearly 260,000; productive rearrangements, 80,000 to 95,000. Study-level results: Sustained-remission and progressing patients had unequal sampling times.

Trimming stripped 4 bases from V and 0 bases from J, with 13 bases between. The CDR3 spans 15 residues. The germline V gene has CDR1 SQVTM and CDR2 ANQGSEA. A 1 in 200,000 to 1 in 1 million T cell depth was the sequencing target. The repertoire was sequenced with immunoSEQ multiplex PCR; TCRdb's copy has only in-frame clones and lacks some. The table has 300,000 or so clones, around 66% seen once; the top ten hold around 6.6%. J is TRBJ1-3 and V is TRBV29-1; D not certain. Sequenced here: PBMCs, sampled after 36 months of ibrutinib treatment. The receptor's source is a human donor with chronic lymphocytic leukemia. The CDR3: CSVAGLEYSGNTIYF. CDR3 in DNA: TGCAGCGTTGCCGGACTAGAGTACTCTGGAAACACCATATATTTT.